This T cell receptor (beta chain) was documented in a study of identical twins. Each CDR3 protein gets one entry after TCRdb re-called the 5' RACE reads with MiXCR. The table includes 1.5 million to 2 million distinct CDR3 sequences, around 33% detected once. Broader study findings: It was possible that invariant MAIT and iNKT cells partly confounded the zero-insertion analyses.

With V trimmed by 5 bases and J by 0 bases, 6 bases remained unmatched. The length of the CDR3 is 15 residues. The V gene's germline CDR1 is KGHSH and CDR2 LQKENI. With regard to this clonotype: Antigen: not known.

This TCR derives from a newborn girl in good health. Sequencing was carried out using cord blood. The J gene is TRBJ1-1, the V gene TRBV18; 7 bases align to TRBD1. The CDR3 bases are TGTGCCAGCTCAACTACCACAGGGGTGAACACTGAAGCTTTCTTT. Residues: CASSTTTGVNTEAFF.